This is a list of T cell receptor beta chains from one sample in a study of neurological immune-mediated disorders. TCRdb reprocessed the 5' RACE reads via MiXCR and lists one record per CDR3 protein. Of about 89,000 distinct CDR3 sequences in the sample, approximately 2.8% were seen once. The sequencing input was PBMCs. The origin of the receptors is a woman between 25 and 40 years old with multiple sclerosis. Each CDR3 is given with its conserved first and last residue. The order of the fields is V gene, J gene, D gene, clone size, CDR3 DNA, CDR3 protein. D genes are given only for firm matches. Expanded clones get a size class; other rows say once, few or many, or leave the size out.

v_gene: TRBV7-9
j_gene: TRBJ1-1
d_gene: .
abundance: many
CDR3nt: TGTGCCAGCAGCTTAGGTTGGGGGTACACTGAAGCTTTCTTT
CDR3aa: CASSLGWGYTEAFF

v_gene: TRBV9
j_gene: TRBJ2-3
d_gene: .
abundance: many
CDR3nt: TGTGCCAGCAGCGTAGGCCCTAGCACAGATACGCAGTATTTT
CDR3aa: CASSVGPSTDTQYF

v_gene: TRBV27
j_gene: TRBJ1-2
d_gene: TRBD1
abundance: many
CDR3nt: TGTGCCAGCACCTCACAGGGGGACTATGGCTACACCTTC
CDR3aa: CASTSQGDYGYTF

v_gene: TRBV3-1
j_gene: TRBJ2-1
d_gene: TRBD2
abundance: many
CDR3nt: TGTGCCAGCAGCCAACTCAGCGGACTAGCGGGAGAAAGCGAGCAGTTCTTC
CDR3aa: CASSQLSGLAGESEQFF

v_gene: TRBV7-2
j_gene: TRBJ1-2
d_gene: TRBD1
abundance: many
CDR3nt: TGTGCCAGCAGCTTAGCCGGGCTGGGAGGGGGCCTCTATGGCTACACCTTC
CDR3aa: CASSLAGLGGGLYGYTF

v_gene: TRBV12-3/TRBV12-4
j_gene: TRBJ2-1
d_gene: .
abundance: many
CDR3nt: TGTGCCAGCAGCCACAATTCCAATGAGCAGTTCTTC
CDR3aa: CASSHNSNEQFF

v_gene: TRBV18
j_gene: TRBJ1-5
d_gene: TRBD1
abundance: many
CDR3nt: TGTGCCAGCAGACAGGGGGCGGGTCAGCCCCAGCATTTT
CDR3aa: CASRQGAGQPQHF

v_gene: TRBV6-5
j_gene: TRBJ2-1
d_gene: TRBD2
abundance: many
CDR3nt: TGTGCCAGCAGTTATTCTAGCGGGAGGAATGATGAGCAGTTCTTC
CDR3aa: CASSYSSGRNDEQFF

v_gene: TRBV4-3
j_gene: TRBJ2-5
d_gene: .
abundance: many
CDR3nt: TGCGCCAGCAGCCAAGATCGGGGGGCGTTCGTCAAAGAGACCCAGTACTTC
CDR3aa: CASSQDRGAFVKETQYF

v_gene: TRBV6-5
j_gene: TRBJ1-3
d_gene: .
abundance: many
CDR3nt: TGTGCCAGCAGTTACTCGCAGCCGGGGGACACCATATATTTT
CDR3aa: CASSYSQPGDTIYF

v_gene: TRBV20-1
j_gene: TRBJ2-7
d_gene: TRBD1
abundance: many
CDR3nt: TGCAGTGCTAGAAGCGTGAGACAGGGTGTAATCGACGAGCAGTACTTC
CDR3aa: CSARSVRQGVIDEQYF

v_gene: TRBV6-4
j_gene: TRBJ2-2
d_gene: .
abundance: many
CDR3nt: TGTGCCAGCAGTGACCGGGGCACCGGGGAGCTGTTTTTT
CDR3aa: CASSDRGTGELFF

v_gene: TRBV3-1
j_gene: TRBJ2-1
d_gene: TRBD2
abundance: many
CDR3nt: TGTGCCGCTACCACGGGACTAGCGGGGAATGAGCAGTTCTTC
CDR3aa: CAATTGLAGNEQFF

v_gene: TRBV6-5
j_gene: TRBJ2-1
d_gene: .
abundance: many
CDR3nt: TGTGCCAGCAGTTACCGCCTTGCTAGCGATGAGCAGTTCTTC
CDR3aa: CASSYRLASDEQFF

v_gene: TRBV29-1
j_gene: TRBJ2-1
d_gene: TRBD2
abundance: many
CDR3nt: TGCAGCGCCTATACTAGCGGGAGAACCAGTGAGCAGTTCTTC
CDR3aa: CSAYTSGRTSEQFF

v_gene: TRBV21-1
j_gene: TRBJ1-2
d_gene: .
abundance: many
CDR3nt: TGTGCCAGCAGCAAAGCTGCCTCACTCTATGGCTACACCTTC
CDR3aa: CASSKAASLYGYTF

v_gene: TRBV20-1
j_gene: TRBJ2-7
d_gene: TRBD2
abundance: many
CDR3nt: TGCAGTGCTAGAGATCAGAAGCGGGAGTCTAGTGAGCAGTACTTC
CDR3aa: CSARDQKRESSEQYF

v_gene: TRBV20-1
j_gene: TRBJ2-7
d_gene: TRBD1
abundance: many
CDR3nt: TGCAGTGCTTTGGACCGGGACAGCTCCTACGAGCAGTACTTC
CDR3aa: CSALDRDSSYEQYF

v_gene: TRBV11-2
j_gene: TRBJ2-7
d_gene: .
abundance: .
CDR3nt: TGTGCCAGCAGCCCGGCAGGCAGCTTCTACGAGCAGTACTTC
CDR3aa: CASSPAGSFYEQYF

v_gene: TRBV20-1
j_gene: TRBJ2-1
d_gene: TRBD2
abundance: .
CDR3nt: TGCAGTGCTAGTCGGACTAGCGGGACCTACAATGAGCAGTTCTTC
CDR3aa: CSASRTSGTYNEQFF

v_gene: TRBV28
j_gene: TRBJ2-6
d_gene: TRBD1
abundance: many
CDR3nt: TGTGCCAGCAGTTCAACTCCGGGACAGGAGCCGGCTGGGGCCAACGTCCTGACTTTC
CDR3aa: CASSSTPGQEPAGANVLTF

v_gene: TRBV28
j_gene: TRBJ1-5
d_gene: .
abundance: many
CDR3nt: TGTGCCAGCATTGAGGGAAAACAGCCCCAGCATTTT
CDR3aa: CASIEGKQPQHF